What follows are 12 T cell receptor beta chains derived from one specimen sequenced in a study of cytomegalovirus exposure and HLA in healthy donors. It was with 60 Vbeta and 13 Jbeta primers that the PCR ran. Method: immunoSEQ multiplex PCR; TCRdb's copy keeps in-frame clones and lacks some. This sample contains 85,000 to 110,000 clones. Sequencing was performed on PBMCs. The receptor source for this set is a man aged 40-49 years in good health and CMV-seronegative.

This rearrangement joins TRBV2 to TRBJ2-3; 9 positions agree with TRBD2. Germline V gene data show CDR1 as SNHLY and CDR2 as FYNNEI. The CDR3 has 14 residues. Losses at the gene ends were 9 bases for V and 0 bases for J; bases not matched to a gene: 4. The CDR3 DNA sequence: TGTGCCAGACGGACTAGCGAGAGCACAGATACGCAGTATTTT. Protein sequence: CARRTSESTDTQYF.

V gene TRBV7-2 combines with J gene TRBJ2-5; no clear D gene. V was clipped by 5 bases and J by 5 bases, with 9 bases between them. Germline CDR1 is SGHTA and CDR2 is FQGNSA. The CDR3 totals 12 residues. The CDR3 region is CASSAVRETQYF. The CDR3 coding sequence is TGTGCCAGCAGCGCGGTAAGGGAGACCCAGTACTTC.

The chain employs TRBV2 and TRBJ1-2; D gene ambiguous. Germline V CDR1 and CDR2: SNHLY, FYNNEI. CDR3 length: 16 residues. The V end was cut by 7 bases, the J end by 2 bases, with 20 bases between. CDR3 in amino acids: CASTPDTTLHNYGYTF. The DNA for the CDR3 is TGTGCCAGCACCCCCGACACGACCCTGCACAACTATGGCTACACCTTC.

This chain links TRBV7-9 with TRBJ1-2, with 7 bases that match TRBD1. This CDR3 has 13 residues. Germline V gives CDR1 SEHNR, CDR2 FQNEAQ (reference sequence). The V segment lost 5 bases and the J segment 8 bases; nucleotides outside the gene matches: 8. The CDR3 coding sequence is TGTGCCAGCAGCCCAGGGACAGTTGGGGGCTACACCTTC. It encodes CASSPGTVGGYTF.

V gene TRBV5-1 combines with J gene TRBJ2-1, with TRBD1 as a possible D gene (6 bases). This CDR3 is built from 12 residues. Trimming took off 6 bases at V and 5 bases at J, with 9 bases between the two ends. The germline gives CDR1 SGHRS, CDR2 YFSETQ. Here the CDR3 DNA reads TGCGCCAGCAAGGGGGAAAACAATGAGCAGTTCTTC. Protein: CASKGENNEQFF.

The CDR3 bases are TGTGCCAGCAGCGTTTGGAGCGGGGGATCCTACTACAATGAGCAGTTCTTC. It encodes CASSVWSGGSYYNEQFF. The chain joins TRBV9 to TRBJ2-1, with 8 bases matching TRBD2. Germline CDR1 and CDR2: SGDLS and YYNGEE. There are 17 residues in the CDR3. Trimming removed 2 bases from V and 3 bases from J; junction bases left unmatched: 10.

The V gene is TRBV9, the J gene TRBJ2-5; D unresolved. Trimming removed 0 bases from V and 2 bases from J, with 8 bases in between. The germline gives CDR1 SGDLS, CDR2 YYNGEE. This CDR3 has 14 residues. CDR3 DNA sequence: TGTGCCAGCAGCGTAGTGGGCACACAAGAGACCCAGTACTTC. Its translation: CASSVVGTQETQYF.

This chain connects TRBV11-2 to TRBJ1-1, with D hard to call. The CDR3 has 14 amino acids. CDR1 and CDR2 from the germline V gene are SGHAT and FQNNGV. Trimming removed 4 bases at V and 0 bases at J, with 9 bases between. CDR3 sequence reads: CASSSETLNTEAFF. The CDR3 DNA reads TGTGCCAGCAGCTCGGAGACCTTGAACACTGAAGCTTTCTTT. The entire variable domain, with the rest obtained from reference TRBV11-2 and TRBJ1-1, is as follows: EAGVAQSPRYKIIEKRQSVAFWCNPISGHATLYWYQQILGQGPKLLIQFQNNGVVDDSQLPKDRFSAERLKGVDSTLKIQPAKLEDSAVYLCASSSETLNTEAFFGQGTRLTVV.

This chain joins TRBV4-2 and TRBJ2-5; D may be TRBD2 (6 bases). Trimming cost V 0 bases and J 1 base, with 18 bases left between them. The CDR3 covers 18 residues. The germline gives CDR1 LGHNA, CDR2 YNFKEQ. This chain's CDR3 is CASSQDTHGGGIQETQYF. As DNA, the CDR3 is TGTGCCAGCAGCCAAGATACGCACGGTGGGGGGATCCAAGAGACCCAGTACTTC.

J is TRBJ1-5 and V is TRBV28, with 7 bases aligning to TRBD1. CDR1 MDHEN and CDR2 SYDVKM come from the germline V gene. The J segment lost 3 bases and the V segment lost 6 bases, leaving 8 bases of the junction unmatched. The CDR3 sequence is 15 residues long. The CDR3 DNA sequence: TGTGCCAGCAGGGCATTGGGACAGATCAATCAGCCCCAGCATTTT. This gives the protein CASRALGQINQPQHF.

The chain is built from TRBV5-4 and TRBJ2-5; 9 bases match TRBD2. J gave up 5 bases and V 0 bases, and 5 bases lay outside the gene matches. This CDR3 contains 15 residues. Germline assignment: CDR1 SGHNT and CDR2 YYREEE (reference sequence). CDR3 coding DNA: TGTGCCAGCAGCTTGGTTGCGGGAGGGAGCGAGACCCAGTACTTC. As protein: CASSLVAGGSETQYF.

CDR3 nucleotide sequence: TGTGCCAGCAGTTTCCAAGGGGACAGCTCTGGAAACACCATATATTTT. As protein: CASSFQGDSSGNTIYF. The rearrangement uses TRBV28 and TRBJ1-3; 7 bases are shared with TRBD1. The V gene end was trimmed by 3 bases and the J gene end by 0 bases; junction bases not matched to a gene: 5. There are 16 residues in the CDR3. The V gene's germline CDR1 is MDHEN and CDR2 SYDVKM.